This T cell receptor (beta chain) was sequenced for a study of radiotherapy plus CTLA-4 blockade in lung cancer. Study-level background: Among enrolled patients, about 18% responded and about 30% achieved disease control. Whole-study findings and limits: Radiotherapy was combined with ipilimumab, and tumor-derived TCR clones then expanded in blood. Early clone dynamics of blood T cells, plus interferon-beta, reportedly predicted response best.

As to this clone: Its antigen is not identified.

CDR1 and CDR2 from the germline V gene are LGHNA and YNFKEQ. With V trimmed by 0 bases and J by 3 bases, 4 bases remained unmatched. CDR3 size: 15 residues. Sequenced by immunoSEQ multiplex PCR; TCRdb stores in-frame clones only, minus some. The table records over 50,000 clones, around 85% of them present only once. This chain connects TRBV4-2 to TRBJ1-2; TRBD1 matches 7 bases. The clonotype was recovered from a human donor with non-small cell lung cancer who had a partial response to radiotherapy plus ipilimumab. Sequences were derived from peripheral blood, sampled from a patient treated with radiotherapy plus ipilimumab. The CDR3 DNA is TGTGCCAGCAGCCAAGATCTAACAGGGGACTATGGCTACACCTTC. This translates into CASSQDLTGDYGYTF.